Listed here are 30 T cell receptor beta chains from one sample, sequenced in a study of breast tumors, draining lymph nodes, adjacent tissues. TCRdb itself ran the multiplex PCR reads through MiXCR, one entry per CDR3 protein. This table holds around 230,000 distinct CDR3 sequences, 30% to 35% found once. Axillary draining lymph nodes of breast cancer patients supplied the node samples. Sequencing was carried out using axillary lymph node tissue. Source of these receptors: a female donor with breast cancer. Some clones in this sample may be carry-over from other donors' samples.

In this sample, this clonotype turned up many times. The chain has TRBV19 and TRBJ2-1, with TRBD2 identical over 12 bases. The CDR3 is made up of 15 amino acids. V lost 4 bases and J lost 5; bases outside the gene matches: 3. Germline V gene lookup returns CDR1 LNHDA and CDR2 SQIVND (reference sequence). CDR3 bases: TGTGCCAGTAGTAGACTAGCGGGAGCCCACAATGAGCAGTTCTTC. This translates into CASSRLAGAHNEQFF.

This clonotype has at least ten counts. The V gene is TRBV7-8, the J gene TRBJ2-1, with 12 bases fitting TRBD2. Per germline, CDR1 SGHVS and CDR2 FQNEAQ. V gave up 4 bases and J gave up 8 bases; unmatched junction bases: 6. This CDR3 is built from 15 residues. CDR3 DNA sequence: TGTGCCAGCAGCTCTAGCGGGGGGGCCATCGATGAGCAGTTCTTC. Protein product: CASSSSGGAIDEQFF. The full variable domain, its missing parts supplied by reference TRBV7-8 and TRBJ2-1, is GAGVSQSPRYKVAKRGQDVALRCDPISGHVSLFWYQQALGQGPEFLTYFQNEAQLDKSGLPSDRFFAERPEGSVSTLKIQRTQQEDSAVYLCASSSSGGAIDEQFFGPGTRLTVL.

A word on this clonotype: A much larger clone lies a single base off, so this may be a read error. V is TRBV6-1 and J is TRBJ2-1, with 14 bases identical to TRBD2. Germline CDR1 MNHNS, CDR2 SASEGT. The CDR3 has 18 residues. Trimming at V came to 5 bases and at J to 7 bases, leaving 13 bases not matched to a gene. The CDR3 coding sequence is TGTGCCAGCAGTCAAAGAAAGGGACTAGCGGGAGTATCTAATGAGCAGTTCTTC. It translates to CASSQRKGLAGVSNEQFF.

This chain's CDR3 is CSLGDGSNYGYTF. The CDR3 bases are TGCAGCTTAGGGGACGGGTCTAACTATGGCTACACCTTC. V usage is TRBV29-1 and J usage is TRBJ1-2, with D perhaps matching TRBD1 (5 bases). This CDR3 has 13 residues. Looked up from germline, CDR1 is SQVTM and CDR2 is ANQGSEA. V was clipped by 8 bases and J by 0 bases, with 13 bases between them.

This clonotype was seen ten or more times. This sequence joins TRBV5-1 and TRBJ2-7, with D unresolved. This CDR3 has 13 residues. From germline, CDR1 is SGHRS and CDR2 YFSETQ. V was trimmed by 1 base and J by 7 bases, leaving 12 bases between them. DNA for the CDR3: TGCGCCAGCAGCTTGAATGGGAAAGGTGAGCAGTACTTC. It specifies CASSLNGKGEQYF.

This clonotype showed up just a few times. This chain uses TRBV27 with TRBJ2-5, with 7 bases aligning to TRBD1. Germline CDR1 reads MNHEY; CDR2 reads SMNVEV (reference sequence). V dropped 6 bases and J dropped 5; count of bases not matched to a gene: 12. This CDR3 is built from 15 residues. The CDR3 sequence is CASRVGTAAAETQYF. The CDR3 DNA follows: TGTGCCAGCAGAGTGGGGACAGCCGCTGCGGAGACCCAGTACTTC.

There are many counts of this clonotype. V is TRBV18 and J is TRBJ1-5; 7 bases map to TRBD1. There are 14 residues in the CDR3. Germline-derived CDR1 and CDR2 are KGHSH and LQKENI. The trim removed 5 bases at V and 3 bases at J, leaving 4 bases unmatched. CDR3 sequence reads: CASSATGNNQPQHF. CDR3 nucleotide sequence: TGTGCCAGCTCAGCGACAGGGAACAATCAGCCCCAGCATTTT. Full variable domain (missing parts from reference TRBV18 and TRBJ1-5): NAGVMQNPRHLVRRRGQEARLRCSPMKGHSHVYWYRQLPEEGLKFMVYLQKENIIDESGMPKERFSAEFPKEGPSILRIQQVVRGDSAAYFCASSATGNNQPQHFGDGTRLSIL.

CDR3 residues: CASSEDGLDSSEQFF. The CDR3 DNA follows: TGTGCCAGCAGTGAAGATGGTCTAGATTCGAGTGAGCAGTTCTTC. The gene calls are TRBV6-1 and TRBJ2-1, with D hard to call. Germline values: CDR1 MNHNS, CDR2 SASEGT. This CDR3 has 15 amino acids. V was shortened by 1 base and J by 9 bases, with 16 bases between the two germline ends.

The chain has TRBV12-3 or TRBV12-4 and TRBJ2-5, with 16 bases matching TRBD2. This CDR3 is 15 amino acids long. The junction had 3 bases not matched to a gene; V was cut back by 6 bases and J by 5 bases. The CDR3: CASSGTSGREETQYF. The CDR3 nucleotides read TGTGCCAGCAGCGGGACTAGCGGGAGGGAGGAGACCCAGTACTTC.

The chain's CDR3 is CASTPGLAFNEQFF. The CDR3 nucleotides are TGTGCCAGTACCCCGGGACTAGCCTTCAATGAGCAGTTCTTC. The chain employs TRBV19 and TRBJ2-1; 9 bases are a match to TRBD2. This CDR3 is 14 amino acids long. After removal of 7 bases from V and 6 bases from J, the junction contained 7 bases not matched to a gene. The germline CDR1 and CDR2 sequences are LNHDA and SQIVND (reference sequence).

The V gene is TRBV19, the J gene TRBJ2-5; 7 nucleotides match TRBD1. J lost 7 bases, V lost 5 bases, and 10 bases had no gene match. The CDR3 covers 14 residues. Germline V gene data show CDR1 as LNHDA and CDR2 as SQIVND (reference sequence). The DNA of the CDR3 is TGTGCCAGTAGTGTCCTCGGAAACAGGGGGACCCAGTACTTC. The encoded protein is CASSVLGNRGTQYF. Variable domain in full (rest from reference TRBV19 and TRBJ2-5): DGGITQSPKYLFRKEGQNVTLSCEQNLNHDAMYWYRQDPGQGLRLIYYSQIVNDFQKGDIAEGYSVSREKKESFPLTVTSAQKNPTAFYLCASSVLGNRGTQYFGPGTRLLVL.

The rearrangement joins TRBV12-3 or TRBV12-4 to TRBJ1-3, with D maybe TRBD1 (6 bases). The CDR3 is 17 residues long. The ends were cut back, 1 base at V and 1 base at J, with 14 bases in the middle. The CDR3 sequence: CASSLGAGVNSGNTIYF. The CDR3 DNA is TGTGCCAGCAGTTTAGGGGCAGGGGTGAATTCTGGAAACACCATATATTTT.

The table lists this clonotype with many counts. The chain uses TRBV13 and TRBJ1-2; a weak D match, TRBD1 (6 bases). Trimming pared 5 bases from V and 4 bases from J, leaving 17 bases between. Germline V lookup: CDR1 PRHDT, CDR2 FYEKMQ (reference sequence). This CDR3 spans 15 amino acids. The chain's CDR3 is CASSPEGGAGYGYTF. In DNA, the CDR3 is TGTGCCAGCAGCCCAGAGGGGGGGGCTGGCTATGGCTACACCTTC. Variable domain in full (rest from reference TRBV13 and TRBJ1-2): AAGVIQSPRHLIKEKRETATLKCYPIPRHDTVYWYQQGPGQDPQFLISFYEKMQSDKGSIPDRFSAQQFSDYHSELNMSSLELGDSALYFCASSPEGGAGYGYTFGSGTRLTVV.

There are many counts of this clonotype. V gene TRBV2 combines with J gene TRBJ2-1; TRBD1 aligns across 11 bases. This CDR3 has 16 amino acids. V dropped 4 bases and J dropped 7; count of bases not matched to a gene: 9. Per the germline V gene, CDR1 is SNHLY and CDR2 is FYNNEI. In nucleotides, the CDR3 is TGTGCCAGCAGTGCCCTCGGACAGGGGGCAAGGAATGAGCAGTTCTTC. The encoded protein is CASSALGQGARNEQFF.

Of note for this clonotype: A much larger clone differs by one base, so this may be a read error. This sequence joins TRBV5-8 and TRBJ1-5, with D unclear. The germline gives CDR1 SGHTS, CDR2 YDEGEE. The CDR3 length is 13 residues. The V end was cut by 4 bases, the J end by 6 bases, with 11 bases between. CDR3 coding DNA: TGTGCCAGCAGCCCCGCCCCGGTTCAGCCCCAGCATTTT. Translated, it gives CASSPAPVQPQHF.

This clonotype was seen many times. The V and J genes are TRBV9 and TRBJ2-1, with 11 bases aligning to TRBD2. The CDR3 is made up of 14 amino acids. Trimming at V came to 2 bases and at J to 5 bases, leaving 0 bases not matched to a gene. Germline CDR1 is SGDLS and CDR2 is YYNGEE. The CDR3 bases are TGTGCCAGCAGCGTGACTAGCGGGAACAATGAGCAGTTCTTC. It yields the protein CASSVTSGNNEQFF.

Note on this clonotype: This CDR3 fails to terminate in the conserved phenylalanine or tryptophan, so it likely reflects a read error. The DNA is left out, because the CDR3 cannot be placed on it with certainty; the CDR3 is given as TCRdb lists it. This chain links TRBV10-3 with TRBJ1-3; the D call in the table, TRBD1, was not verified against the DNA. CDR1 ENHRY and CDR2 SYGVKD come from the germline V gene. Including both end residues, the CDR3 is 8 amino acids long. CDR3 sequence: CAISGTGN.

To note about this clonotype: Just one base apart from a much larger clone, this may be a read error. CDR3: CASSSGGDRAHEQYF. The CDR3, as DNA: TGTGCCAGCAGTTCAGGGGGGGACAGGGCCCACGAGCAGTACTTC. The rearrangement joins TRBV12-3 or TRBV12-4 to TRBJ2-7; 9 bases fit TRBD1. V shed 4 bases and J 5 bases; nucleotides not matched to a gene: 9. The CDR3 consists of 15 residues.

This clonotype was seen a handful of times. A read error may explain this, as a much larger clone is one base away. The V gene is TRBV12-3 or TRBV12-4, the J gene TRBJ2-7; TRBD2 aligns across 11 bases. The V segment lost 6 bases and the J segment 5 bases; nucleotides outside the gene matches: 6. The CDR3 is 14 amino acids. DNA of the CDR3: TGTGCCAGCAGCTGCACTAGCGGGAGTAACGAGCAGTACTTC. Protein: CASSCTSGSNEQYF.

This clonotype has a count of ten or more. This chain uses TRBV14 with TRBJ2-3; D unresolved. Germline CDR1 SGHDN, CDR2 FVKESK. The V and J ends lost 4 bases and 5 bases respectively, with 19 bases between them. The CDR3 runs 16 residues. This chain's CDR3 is CASSPLPVPLIDTQYF. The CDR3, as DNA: TGTGCCAGCAGCCCTCTCCCGGTACCTTTGATAGATACGCAGTATTTT.

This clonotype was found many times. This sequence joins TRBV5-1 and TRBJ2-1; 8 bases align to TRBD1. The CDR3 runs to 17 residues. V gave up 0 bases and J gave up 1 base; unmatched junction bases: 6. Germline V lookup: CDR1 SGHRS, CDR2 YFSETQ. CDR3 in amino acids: CASSLGQGFGSYNEQFF. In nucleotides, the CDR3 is TGCGCCAGCAGCTTGGGACAGGGGTTTGGATCCTACAATGAGCAGTTCTTC. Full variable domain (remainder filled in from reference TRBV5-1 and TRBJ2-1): KAGVTQTPRYLIKTRGQQVTLSCSPISGHRSVSWYQQTPGQGLQFLFEYFSETQRNKGNFPGRFSGRQFSNSRSEMNVSTLELGDSALYLCASSLGQGFGSYNEQFFGPGTRLTVL.

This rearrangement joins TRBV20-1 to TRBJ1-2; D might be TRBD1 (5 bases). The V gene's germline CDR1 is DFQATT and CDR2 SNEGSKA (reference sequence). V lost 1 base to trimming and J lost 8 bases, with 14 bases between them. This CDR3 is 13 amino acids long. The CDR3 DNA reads TGCAGTGCTAGAGCGCCAGGGTTATTAGGCTACACCTTC. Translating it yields CSARAPGLLGYTF.

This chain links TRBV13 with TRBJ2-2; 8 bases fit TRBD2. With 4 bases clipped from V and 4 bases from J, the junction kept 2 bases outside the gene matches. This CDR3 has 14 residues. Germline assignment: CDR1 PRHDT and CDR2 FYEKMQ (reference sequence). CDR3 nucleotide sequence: TGTGCCAGCAGCTATAGCGGGACCACCGGGGAGCTGTTTTTT. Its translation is CASSYSGTTGELFF.

The CDR3 coding sequence is TGTGCCAGAAGACTAGCGGGACAGGGGGCAAATACGCAGTATTTT. It codes for CARRLAGQGANTQYF. This chain joins TRBV6-5 and TRBJ2-3; D possibly corresponds to TRBD1 (12 bases). Trimming took 9 bases from V and 7 from J, leaving 23 bases between them. Germline V lookup: CDR1 MNHEY, CDR2 SVGAGI. This CDR3 is 15 amino acids long.

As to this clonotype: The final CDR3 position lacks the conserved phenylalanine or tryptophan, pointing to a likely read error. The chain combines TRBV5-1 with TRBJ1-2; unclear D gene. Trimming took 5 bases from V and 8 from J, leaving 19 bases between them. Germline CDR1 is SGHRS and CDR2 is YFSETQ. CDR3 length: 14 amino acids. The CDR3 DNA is TGCGCCAGCAGTGATGACCTCAGACCGGACGGCTACACCCTC. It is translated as CASSDDLRPDGYTL.

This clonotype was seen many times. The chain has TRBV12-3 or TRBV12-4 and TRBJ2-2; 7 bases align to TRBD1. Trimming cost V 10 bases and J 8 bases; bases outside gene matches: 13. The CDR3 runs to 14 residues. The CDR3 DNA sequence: TGTGCCACCGCAAAGGGTCAGGGGGTAGGGGAGCTGTTTTTT. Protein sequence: CATAKGQGVGELFF.

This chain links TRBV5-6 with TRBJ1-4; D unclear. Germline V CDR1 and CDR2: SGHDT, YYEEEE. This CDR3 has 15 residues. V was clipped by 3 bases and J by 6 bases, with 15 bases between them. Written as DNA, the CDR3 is TGTGCCAGCAGCTGGTACCGTAGGCAGGATGAAAAACTGTTTTTT. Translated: CASSWYRRQDEKLFF.

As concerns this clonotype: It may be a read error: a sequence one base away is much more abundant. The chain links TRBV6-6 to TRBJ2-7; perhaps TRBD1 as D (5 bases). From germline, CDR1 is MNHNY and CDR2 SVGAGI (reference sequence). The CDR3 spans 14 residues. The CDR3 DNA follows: TGTGCCAGCAGTTTTTACAGGTTACAGTACGGGCAGTACTTC. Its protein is CASSFYRLQYGQYF.

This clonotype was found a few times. CDR3 nucleotides: TGTGCCAGCAGTTTATTCTTGGGTCTTGGGAATGATGGCTACACCTTC. It translates to CASSLFLGLGNDGYTF. The chain uses TRBV28 and TRBJ1-2; D not certain. Germline values: CDR1 MDHEN, CDR2 SYDVKM. There are 16 residues in the CDR3. V was clipped by 1 base and J by 6 bases, with 18 bases between them.

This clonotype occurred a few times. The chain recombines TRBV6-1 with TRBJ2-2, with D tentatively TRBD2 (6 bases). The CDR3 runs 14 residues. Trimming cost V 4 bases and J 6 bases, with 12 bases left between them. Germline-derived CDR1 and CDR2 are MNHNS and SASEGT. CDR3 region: CASSGLASAGELFF. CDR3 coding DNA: TGTGCCAGCAGTGGTCTAGCGAGTGCCGGGGAGCTGTTTTTT.